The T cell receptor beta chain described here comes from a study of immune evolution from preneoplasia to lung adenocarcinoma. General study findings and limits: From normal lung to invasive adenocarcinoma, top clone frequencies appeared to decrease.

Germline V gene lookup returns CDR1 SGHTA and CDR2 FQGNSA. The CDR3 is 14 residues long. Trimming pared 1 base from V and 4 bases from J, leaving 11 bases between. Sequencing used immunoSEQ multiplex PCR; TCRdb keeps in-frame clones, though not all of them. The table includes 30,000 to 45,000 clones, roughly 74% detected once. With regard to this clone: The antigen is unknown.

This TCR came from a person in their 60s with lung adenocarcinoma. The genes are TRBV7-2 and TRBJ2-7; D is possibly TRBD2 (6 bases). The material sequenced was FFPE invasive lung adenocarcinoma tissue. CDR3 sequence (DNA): TGTGCCAGCAGCTTAGACGGTAGCGGATACGAGCAGTACTTC. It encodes CASSLDGSGYEQYF.